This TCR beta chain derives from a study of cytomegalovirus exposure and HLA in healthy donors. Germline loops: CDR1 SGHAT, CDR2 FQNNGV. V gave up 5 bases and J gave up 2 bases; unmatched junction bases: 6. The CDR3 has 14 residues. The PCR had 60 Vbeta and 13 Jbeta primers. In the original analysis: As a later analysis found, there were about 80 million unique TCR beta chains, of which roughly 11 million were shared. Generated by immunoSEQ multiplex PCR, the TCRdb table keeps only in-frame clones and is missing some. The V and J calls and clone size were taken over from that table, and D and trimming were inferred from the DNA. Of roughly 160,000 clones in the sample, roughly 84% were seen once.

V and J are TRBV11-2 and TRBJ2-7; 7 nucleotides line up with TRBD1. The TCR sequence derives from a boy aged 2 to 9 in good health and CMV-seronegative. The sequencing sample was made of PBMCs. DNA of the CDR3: TGTGCCAGCAGCCCACGGGACAGAACCTACGAGCAGTACTTC. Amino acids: CASSPRDRTYEQYF.